This is a list of T cell receptor beta chains from one sample in a study of early T cells in non-severe SARS-CoV-2 infection. TCRdb called the 5' RACE reads again in MiXCR, with one record for every CDR3 protein. The sample lists fewer than 100,000 distinct CDR3 sequences; approximately 16% were seen once. The sample consisted of whole blood. These receptors were taken from an adult who was a healthcare worker with PCR-confirmed SARS-CoV-2 infection or an uninfected control (not recorded which). CDR3s include the opening cysteine and the closing phenylalanine or tryptophan. Clone sizes are given selectively: once, few, many, or a class where the clone is expanded.

abundance | v_gene | CDR3aa
few | TRBV19 | CASSIDQAGQETQYF
few | TRBV6-6 | CASRSGTGGNNEQFF
many | TRBV6-1 | CASSEGGGSGNTIYF
. | TRBV9 | CASSVTGGDTQYF
few | TRBV7-6 | CASSLIPTGGNTGELFF
. | TRBV7-3 | CASSLVASYVQYF
. | TRBV20-1 | CSARVKGQNTEAFF
few | TRBV20-1 | CSATRGQGSYNSPLHF
few | TRBV20-1 | CSADRVAKNIQYF
. | TRBV12-3/TRBV12-4 | CATATPGMTTQYF
few | TRBV7-2 | CASSFRQLRSYNEQFF
few | TRBV2 | CASSVQGASGANVLTF
many | TRBV7-2 | CASSSPGTGLTYNEQFF
few | TRBV6-1 | CASSDGQIYTEAFF
few | TRBV10-1 | CASSPDRVFGNEQFF
few | TRBV4-1 | CASSHLTGAGEAFF
few | TRBV6-5 | CASSRFPTSGSNQPQHF
few | TRBV10-2 | CASSGGFRGTDTQYF
once | TRBV7-3 | CASSQSRLLPTDTQYF
. | TRBV5-1 | CASSLVLGGSTYEQYF
. | TRBV11-2 | CASSLFRVRDRDWEQYF
. | TRBV5-6 | CASRGDYGYTF
. | TRBV7-2 | CASSRTPPPYNEQFF
. | TRBV21-1 | CASSRQGAGETQYF
. | TRBV19 | CASSIRGADTEAFF
few | TRBV11-2 | CASSLDPGTGELFF